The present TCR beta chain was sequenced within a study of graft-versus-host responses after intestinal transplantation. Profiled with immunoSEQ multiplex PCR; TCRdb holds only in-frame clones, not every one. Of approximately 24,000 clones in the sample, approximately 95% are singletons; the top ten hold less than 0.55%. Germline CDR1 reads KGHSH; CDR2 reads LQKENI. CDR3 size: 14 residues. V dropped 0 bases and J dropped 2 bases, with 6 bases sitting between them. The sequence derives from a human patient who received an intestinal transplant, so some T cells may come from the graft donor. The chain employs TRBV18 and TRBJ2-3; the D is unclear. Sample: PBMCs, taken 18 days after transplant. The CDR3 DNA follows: TGTGCCAGCTCACCACCATGGATCACAGATACGCAGTATTTT. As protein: CASSPPWITDTQYF.